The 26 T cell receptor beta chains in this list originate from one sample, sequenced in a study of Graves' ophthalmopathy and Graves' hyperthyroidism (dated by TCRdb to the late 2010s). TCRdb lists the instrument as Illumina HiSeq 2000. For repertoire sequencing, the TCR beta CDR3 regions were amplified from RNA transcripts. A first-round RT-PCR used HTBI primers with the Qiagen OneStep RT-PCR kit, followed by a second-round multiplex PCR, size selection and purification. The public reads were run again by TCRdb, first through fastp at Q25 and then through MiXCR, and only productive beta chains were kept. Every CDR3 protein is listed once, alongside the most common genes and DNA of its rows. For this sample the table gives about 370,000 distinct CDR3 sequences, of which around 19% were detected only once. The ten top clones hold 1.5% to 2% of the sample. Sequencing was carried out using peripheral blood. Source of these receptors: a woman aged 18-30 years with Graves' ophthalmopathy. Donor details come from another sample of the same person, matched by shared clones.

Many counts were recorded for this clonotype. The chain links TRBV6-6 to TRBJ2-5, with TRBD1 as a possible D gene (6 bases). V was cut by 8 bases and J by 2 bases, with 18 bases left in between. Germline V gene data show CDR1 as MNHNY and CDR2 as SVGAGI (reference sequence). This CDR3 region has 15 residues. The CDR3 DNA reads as TGTGCCAGCGGTCGGACAGTGCGCGAGCAAGAGACCCAGTACTTC. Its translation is CASGRTVREQETQYF.

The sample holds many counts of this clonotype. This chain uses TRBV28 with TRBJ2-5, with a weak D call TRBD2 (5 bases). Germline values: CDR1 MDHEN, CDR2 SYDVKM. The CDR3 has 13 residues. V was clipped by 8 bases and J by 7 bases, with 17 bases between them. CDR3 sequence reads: CASEGVGIGTQYF. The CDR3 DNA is TGTGCCAGCGAGGGAGTGGGGATTGGGACCCAGTACTTC.

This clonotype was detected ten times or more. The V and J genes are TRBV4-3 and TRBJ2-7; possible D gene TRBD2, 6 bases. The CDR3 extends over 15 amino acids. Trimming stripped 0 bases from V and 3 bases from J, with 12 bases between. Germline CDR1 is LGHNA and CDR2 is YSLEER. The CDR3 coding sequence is TGCGCCAGCAGCCAAGAGAGGAGGGTCGGCTACGAGCAGTACTTC. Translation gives CASSQERRVGYEQYF.

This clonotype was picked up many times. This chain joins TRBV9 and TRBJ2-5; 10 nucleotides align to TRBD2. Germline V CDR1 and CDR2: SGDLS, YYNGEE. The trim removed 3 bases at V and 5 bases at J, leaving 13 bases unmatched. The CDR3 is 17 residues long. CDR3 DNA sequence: TGTGCCAGCAGCGGAGGGGTCGGGACTAGCGATTCCGAGACCCAGTACTTC. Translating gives CASSGGVGTSDSETQYF.

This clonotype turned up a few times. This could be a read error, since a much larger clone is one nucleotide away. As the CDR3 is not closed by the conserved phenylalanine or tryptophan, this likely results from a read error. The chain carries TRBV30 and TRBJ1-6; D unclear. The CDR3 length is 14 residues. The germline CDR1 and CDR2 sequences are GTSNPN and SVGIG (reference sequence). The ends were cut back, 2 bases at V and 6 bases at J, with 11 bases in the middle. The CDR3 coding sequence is TGTGCCTGGAGTAAAAGACAACTTAATTCACCCCTCCACCTT. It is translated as CAWSKRQLNSPLHL.

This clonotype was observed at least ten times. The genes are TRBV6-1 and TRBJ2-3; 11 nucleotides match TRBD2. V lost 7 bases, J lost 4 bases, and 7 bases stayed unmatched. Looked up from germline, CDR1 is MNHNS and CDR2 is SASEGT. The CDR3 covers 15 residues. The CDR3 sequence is CASTSGRHLADTQYF. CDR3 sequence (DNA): TGTGCCAGCACTAGCGGGAGGCACCTGGCAGATACGCAGTATTTT.

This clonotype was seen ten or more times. CDR3 in amino acids: CATSDSGLAGEGIAGELFF. As DNA, the CDR3 is TGTGCCACCAGTGATTCAGGACTAGCGGGAGAAGGTATTGCCGGGGAGCTGTTTTTT. This chain joins TRBV24-1 and TRBJ2-2, with 13 nucleotides matching TRBD2. V lost 2 bases to trimming and J lost 6 bases; unmatched junction nucleotides: 11. The CDR3 covers 19 residues. Per germline, CDR1 KGHDR and CDR2 SFDVKD.

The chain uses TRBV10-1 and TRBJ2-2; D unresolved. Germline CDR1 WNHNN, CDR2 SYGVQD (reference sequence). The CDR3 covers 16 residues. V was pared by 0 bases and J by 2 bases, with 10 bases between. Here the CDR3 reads CASSESWQANTGELFF. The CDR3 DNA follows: TGCGCCAGCAGTGAGTCGTGGCAGGCTAACACCGGGGAGCTGTTTTTT.

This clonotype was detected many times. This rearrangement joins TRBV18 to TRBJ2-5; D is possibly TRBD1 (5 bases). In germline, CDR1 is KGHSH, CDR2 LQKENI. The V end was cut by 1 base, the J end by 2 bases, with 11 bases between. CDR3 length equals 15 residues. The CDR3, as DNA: TGTGCCAGCTCACCACTGGGAAAGGGGCAAGAGACCCAGTACTTC. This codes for CASSPLGKGQETQYF.

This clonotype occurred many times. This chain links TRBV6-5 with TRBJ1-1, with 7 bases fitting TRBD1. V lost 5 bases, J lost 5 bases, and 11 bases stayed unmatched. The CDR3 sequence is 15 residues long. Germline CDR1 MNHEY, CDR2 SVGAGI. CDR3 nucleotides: TGTGCCAGCAGTCCGAGGACAGGCCCGAGGACTGAAGCTTTCTTT. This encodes CASSPRTGPRTEAFF.

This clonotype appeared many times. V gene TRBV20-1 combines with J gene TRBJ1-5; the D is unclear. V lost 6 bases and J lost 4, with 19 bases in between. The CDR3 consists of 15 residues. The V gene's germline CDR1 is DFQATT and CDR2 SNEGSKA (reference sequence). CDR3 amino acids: CSASDAKRPNQPQHF. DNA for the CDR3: TGCAGTGCCAGCGACGCGAAAAGGCCTAATCAGCCCCAGCATTTT.

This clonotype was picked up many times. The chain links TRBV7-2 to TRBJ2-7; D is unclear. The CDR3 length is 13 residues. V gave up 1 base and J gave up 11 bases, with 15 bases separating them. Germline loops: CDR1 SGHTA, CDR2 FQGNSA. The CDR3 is CASSLDKLGEEYF. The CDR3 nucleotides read TGTGCCAGCAGCTTAGACAAGCTAGGTGAGGAGTACTTC.

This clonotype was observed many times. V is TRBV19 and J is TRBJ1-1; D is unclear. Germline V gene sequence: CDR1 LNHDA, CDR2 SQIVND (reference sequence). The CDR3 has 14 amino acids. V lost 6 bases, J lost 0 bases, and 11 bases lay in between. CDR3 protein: CASSISTVNTEAFF. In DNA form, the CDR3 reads TGTGCCAGTAGCATCAGCACAGTGAACACTGAAGCTTTCTTT.

The CDR3 here is CASSRTGRIYGYTF. The CDR3 nucleotides read TGTGCCAGCAGTCGGACAGGGCGGATCTATGGCTACACCTTC. The chain is built from TRBV28 and TRBJ1-2; 8 positions match TRBD1. Trimming at V came to 5 bases and at J to 4 bases, leaving 6 bases not matched to a gene. CDR3 size: 14 residues. Germline V gene sequence: CDR1 MDHEN, CDR2 SYDVKM.

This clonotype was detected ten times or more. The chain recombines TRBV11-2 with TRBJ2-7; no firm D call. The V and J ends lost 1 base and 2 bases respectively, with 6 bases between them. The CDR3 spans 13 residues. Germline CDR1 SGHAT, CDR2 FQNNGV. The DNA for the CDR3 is TGTGCCAGCAGCTTAGGGTTCACCTACGAGCAGTACTTC. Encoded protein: CASSLGFTYEQYF. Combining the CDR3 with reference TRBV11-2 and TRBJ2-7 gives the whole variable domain EAGVAQSPRYKIIEKRQSVAFWCNPISGHATLYWYQQILGQGPKLLIQFQNNGVVDDSQLPKDRFSAERLKGVDSTLKIQPAKLEDSAVYLCASSLGFTYEQYFGPGTRLTVT.

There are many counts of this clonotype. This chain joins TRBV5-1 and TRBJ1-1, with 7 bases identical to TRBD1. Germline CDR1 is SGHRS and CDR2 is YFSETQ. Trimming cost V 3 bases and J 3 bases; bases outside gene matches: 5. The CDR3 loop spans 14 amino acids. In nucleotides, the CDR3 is TGCGCCAGCAGCTCGGGACAGATATACACTGAAGCTTTCTTT. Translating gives CASSSGQIYTEAFF. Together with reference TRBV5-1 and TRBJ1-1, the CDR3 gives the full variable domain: KAGVTQTPRYLIKTRGQQVTLSCSPISGHRSVSWYQQTPGQGLQFLFEYFSETQRNKGNFPGRFSGRQFSNSRSEMNVSTLELGDSALYLCASSSGQIYTEAFFGQGTRLTVV.

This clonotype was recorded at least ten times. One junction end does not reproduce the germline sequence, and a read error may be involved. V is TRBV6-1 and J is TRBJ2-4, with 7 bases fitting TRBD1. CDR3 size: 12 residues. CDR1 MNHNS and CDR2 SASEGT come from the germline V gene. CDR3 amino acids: CVSRGAKNIQYF. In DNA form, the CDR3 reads TGTGTCAGCAGGGGGGCCAAAAACATTCAGTACTTC.

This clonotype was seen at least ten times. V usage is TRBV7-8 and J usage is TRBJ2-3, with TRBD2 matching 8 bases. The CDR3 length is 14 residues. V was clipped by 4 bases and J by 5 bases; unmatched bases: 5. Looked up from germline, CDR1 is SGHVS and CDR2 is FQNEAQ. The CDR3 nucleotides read TGTGCCAGCAGCTCCCGCCTAGCGGGAGATACGCAGTATTTT. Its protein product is CASSSRLAGDTQYF.

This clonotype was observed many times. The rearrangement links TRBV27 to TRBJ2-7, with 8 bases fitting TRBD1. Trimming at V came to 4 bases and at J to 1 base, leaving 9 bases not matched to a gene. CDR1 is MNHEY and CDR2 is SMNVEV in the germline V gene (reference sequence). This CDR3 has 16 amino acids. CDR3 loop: CASSSTRQGRSYEQYF. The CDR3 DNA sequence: TGTGCCAGCAGTTCTACGCGACAGGGGCGTTCCTACGAGCAGTACTTC.

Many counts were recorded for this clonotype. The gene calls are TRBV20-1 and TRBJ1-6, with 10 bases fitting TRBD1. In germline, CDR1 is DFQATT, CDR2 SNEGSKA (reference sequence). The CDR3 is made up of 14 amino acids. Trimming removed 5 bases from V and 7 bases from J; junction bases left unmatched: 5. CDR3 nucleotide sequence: TGCAGTGCTCCCAGACAGGGGGCAAATTCACCCCTCCACTTT. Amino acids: CSAPRQGANSPLHF.

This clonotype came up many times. Here the CDR3 DNA reads TGTGCCAGCAGCCCTAGGACAGGGGCCTCTCCTAGCTCCTACGAGCAGTACTTC. It encodes CASSPRTGASPSSYEQYF. J is TRBJ2-7 and V is TRBV6-6, with 9 nucleotides matching TRBD1. The CDR3 spans 18 residues. CDR1 MNHNY and CDR2 SVGAGI come from the germline V gene (reference sequence). J was trimmed by 0 bases and V by 6 bases; bases with no gene match: 15.

The CDR3 is CASSGRMSGTGAYEQYF. CDR3 sequence (DNA): TGTGCCAGCAGCGGCAGGATGTCCGGGACAGGGGCGTACGAGCAGTACTTC. This chain links TRBV9 with TRBJ2-7, with 10 bases that match TRBD1. The CDR3 consists of 17 residues. Germline CDR1 is SGDLS and CDR2 is YYNGEE. V was pared by 3 bases and J by 4 bases, with 13 bases of the junction left unmatched. The variable domain in full, completed from reference TRBV9 and TRBJ2-7, reads DSGVTQTPKHLITATGQRVTLRCSPRSGDLSVYWYQQSLDQGLQFLIQYYNGEERAKGNILERFSAQQFPDLHSELNLSSLELGDSALYFCASSGRMSGTGAYEQYFGPGTRLTVT.

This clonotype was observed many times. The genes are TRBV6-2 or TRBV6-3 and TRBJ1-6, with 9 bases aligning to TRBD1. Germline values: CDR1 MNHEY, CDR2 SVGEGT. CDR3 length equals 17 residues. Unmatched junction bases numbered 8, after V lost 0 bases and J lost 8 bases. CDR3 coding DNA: TGTGCCAGCAGTTACTCAGCGGGGGACAGGGTGTATTCACCCCTCCACTTT. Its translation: CASSYSAGDRVYSPLHF.

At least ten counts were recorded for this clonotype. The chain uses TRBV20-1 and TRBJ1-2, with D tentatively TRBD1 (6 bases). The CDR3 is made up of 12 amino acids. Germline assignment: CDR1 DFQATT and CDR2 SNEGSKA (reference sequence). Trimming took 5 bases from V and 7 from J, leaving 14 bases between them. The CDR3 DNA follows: TGCAGTGCTCCCAGGGGTTATGGTGGCTACACCTTC. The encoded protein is CSAPRGYGGYTF.

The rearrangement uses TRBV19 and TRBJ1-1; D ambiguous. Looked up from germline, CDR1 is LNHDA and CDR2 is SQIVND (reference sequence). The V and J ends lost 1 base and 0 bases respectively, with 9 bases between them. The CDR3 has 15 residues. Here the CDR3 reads CASSIAPLMNTEAFF. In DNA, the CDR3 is TGTGCCAGTAGTATAGCTCCCCTCATGAACACTGAAGCTTTCTTT.

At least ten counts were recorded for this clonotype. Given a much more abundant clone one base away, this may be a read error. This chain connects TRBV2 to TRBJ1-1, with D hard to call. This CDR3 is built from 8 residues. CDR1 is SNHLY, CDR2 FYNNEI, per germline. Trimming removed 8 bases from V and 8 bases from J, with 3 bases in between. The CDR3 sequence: CASGEAFF. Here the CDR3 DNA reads TGTGCCAGCGGGGAAGCTTTCTTT. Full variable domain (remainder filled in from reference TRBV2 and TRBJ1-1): EPEVTQTPSHQVTQMGQEVILRCVPISNHLYFYWYRQILGQKVEFLVSFYNNEISEKSEIFDDQFSVERPDGSNFTLKIRSTKLEDSAMYFCASGEAFFGQGTRLTVV.